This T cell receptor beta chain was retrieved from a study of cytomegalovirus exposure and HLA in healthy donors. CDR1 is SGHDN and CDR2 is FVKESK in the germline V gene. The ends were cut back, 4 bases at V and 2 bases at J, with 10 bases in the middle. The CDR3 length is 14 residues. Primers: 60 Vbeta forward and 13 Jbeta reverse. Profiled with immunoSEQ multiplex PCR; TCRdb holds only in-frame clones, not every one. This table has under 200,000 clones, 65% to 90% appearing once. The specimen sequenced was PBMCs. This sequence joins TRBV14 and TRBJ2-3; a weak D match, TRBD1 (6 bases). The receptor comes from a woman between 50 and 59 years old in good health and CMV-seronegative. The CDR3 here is CASSLGQITDTQYF. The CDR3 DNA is TGTGCCAGCAGCCTAGGACAGATCACAGATACGCAGTATTTT.